This T cell receptor beta chain was profiled in a study of OX40 agonist ivuxolimab in advanced cancers. The wider study: The study enrolled dose-escalation patients with hepatocellular carcinoma, melanoma, renal cell or head and neck cancer. Mean age about 60 years, range 23 to 79; nearly 85% male. General study findings and limits: In the 0.1 to 3.0 mg/kg range, CD4+ and CD8+ blood T cells had expanded clonally by week 6. Compared with others, partial responders at 0.1-3.0 mg/kg displayed clonal expansion among the lowest.

CDR1 is MNHNS and CDR2 is SASEGT in the germline V gene. The CDR3 covers 15 residues. With 2 bases removed from V and 2 bases from J, the gap between germline ends came to 7 bases. Sequenced by immunoSEQ multiplex PCR; TCRdb stores in-frame clones only, minus some. In the table there are 65,000 to 100,000 clones, approximately 94% of which are singletons. To note about this clone: As yet, its antigen is unknown.

The sequences come from CD4+ or CD8+ T cells sorted from blood, collected in a trial of the OX40 agonist ivuxolimab. The clonotype originates from an adult with an advanced solid tumor such as melanoma, head and neck, liver or kidney cancer. The chain uses TRBV6-1 and TRBJ2-6; D is ambiguous. Here the CDR3 reads CASSEYDTGANVLTF. DNA for the CDR3: TGTGCCAGCAGTGAATATGACACTGGGGCCAACGTCCTGACTTTC.